These T cell receptor beta chains were read from a single sample in a study of control samples from healthy donors and cancer patients. Clones were read by immunoSEQ multiplex PCR, and TCRdb kept only the in-frame ones, dropping some. Altogether approximately 82,000 clones are present, approximately 87% being singletons, with the ten largest covering over 15%. Sequencing was carried out using blood. These receptor sequences come from a man aged 50 or older in good health. Each CDR3 is given with its conserved first and last residue. Each record gives: D gene, V gene, J gene, clone size, CDR3 length, CDR3 protein, CDR3 DNA. A D gene is named only where the DNA matches it firmly. Clone size, where shown, is once, few, many, or a class for clones that have expanded.

-	TRBV7-9	TRBJ2-7	-	16	CASSPLGQVASYEQYF	TGTGCCAGCAGCCCGCTCGGCCAGGTCGCATCCTACGAGCAGTACTTC
-	TRBV3-1/TRBV3-2	TRBJ1-5	-	14	CASKGGNSNQPQHF	TGTGCCAGCAAGGGGGGGAATAGCAATCAGCCCCAGCATTTT
TRBD1	TRBV10-1	TRBJ1-4	-	9	CATSGTGNF	TGCGCCACCTCCGGGACAGGGAATTTT
-	TRBV7-9	TRBJ1-3	-	12	CATGTDGNTIYF	TGTGCCACCGGGACGGACGGAAACACCATATATTTT
TRBD1	TRBV7-2	TRBJ1-2	-	15	CASSDRGQGADGYTF	TGTGCCAGCAGCGACAGGGGACAGGGGGCAGATGGCTACACCTTC
TRBD1	TRBV13	TRBJ1-5	-	18	CASSLGLAGGEGNQPQHF	TGTGCCAGCAGCTTAGGCCTTGCAGGGGGAGAGGGCAATCAGCCCCAGCATTTT
-	TRBV7-2	TRBJ2-5	-	12	CASTTRDGTQYF	TGTGCCAGCACCACGCGGGATGGGACCCAGTACTTC
-	TRBV4-3	TRBJ1-3	-	15	CASSQLLGQGNTIYF	TGCGCCAGCAGCCAATTACTGGGGCAAGGAAACACCATATATTTT
-	TRBV30	TRBJ1-1	-	15	CAWRRPAIMNTEAFF	TGTGCCTGGAGACGCCCCGCAATAATGAACACTGAAGCTTTCTTT
-	TRBV6-2/TRBV6-3	TRBJ2-2	-	14	CASSYEPGPGELFF	TGTGCCAGCAGTTACGAACCGGGGCCCGGGGAGCTGTTTTTT
TRBD1	TRBV19	TRBJ2-4	-	16	CASSFGQGRGLNIQYF	TGTGCCAGTAGTTTCGGACAGGGGAGGGGCCTGAACATTCAGTACTTC
-	TRBV30	TRBJ1-1	-	10	CAWRSEEAFF	TGTGCCTGGAGGTCCGAAGAAGCTTTCTTT
-	TRBV30	TRBJ2-3	few	16	CAWTLADSSSTDTQYF	TGTGCCTGGACCCTGGCGGACTCGTCTAGCACAGATACGCAGTATTTT
-	TRBV13	TRBJ2-3	-	15	CASSLDPGGADTQYF	TGTGCCAGCAGCTTAGATCCGGGGGGCGCAGATACGCAGTATTTT
-	TRBV19	TRBJ2-5	-	11	CASSQGGRGYF	TGTGCCAGTAGTCAAGGGGGGAGAGGGTACTTC
TRBD1	TRBV5-6	TRBJ2-7	few	18	CASSSDRGRVAEPYEQYF	TGTGCCAGCAGCTCGGACAGGGGGAGGGTAGCGGAGCCTTACGAGCAGTACTTC
-	TRBV3-1/TRBV3-2	TRBJ2-1	-	11	CASSNVREQFF	TGTGCCAGCAGCAACGTACGAGAGCAGTTCTTC
-	TRBV2	TRBJ1-1	-	15	CASSERGVMNTEAFF	TGTGCCAGCAGTGAACGAGGCGTCATGAACACTGAAGCTTTCTTT
-	TRBV6-5	TRBJ2-1	-	12	CASSLSHNEQFF	TGTGCCTCCTCCCTCTCACACAATGAGCAGTTCTTC
-	TRBV5-1	TRBJ1-5	-	15	CASSLFGQSNQPQHF	TGCGCCAGCAGCTTGTTCGGACAGTCTAATCAGCCCCAGCATTTT
TRBD1	TRBV25-1	TRBJ2-2	once	14	CASSQQGGTGELFF	TGTGCCAGCAGTCAACAGGGGGGCACCGGGGAGCTGTTTTTT
-	TRBV15	TRBJ1-5	-	12	CATSRGYQPQHF	TGTGCCACCAGCAGAGGGTATCAGCCCCAGCATTTT